This T cell receptor beta chain comes out of a study of cytomegalovirus exposure and HLA in healthy donors. Turning to the study itself: Unique TCRs from HLA-typed donors, around 79 million of them, were held in an early data release.

Trimming took off 3 bases at V and 5 bases at J, with 8 bases between the two ends. The CDR3 runs 13 residues. Germline V gene lookup returns CDR1 MNHEY and CDR2 SMNVEV (reference sequence). As concerns this clone: What it binds is not known.

The PCR used 60 Vbeta and 13 Jbeta primers. Method: immunoSEQ multiplex PCR; TCRdb's copy keeps in-frame clones and lacks some. The profile shows more than 80,000 clones, around nine tenths of them singletons. Study results and limitations: Reportedly, TCR beta sequences accurately predicted HLA-A and HLA-B alleles in most subjects.

J is TRBJ2-1 and V is TRBV27, with D tentatively TRBD1 (5 bases). The sequenced sample was PBMCs. The clonotype originates from a man aged 25 to 40 in good health and CMV-seropositive. The CDR3 DNA reads as TGTGCCAGCAGTTTTGGGGCAGACAATGAGCAGTTCTTC. This encodes CASSFGADNEQFF.